A single sample is the source of the 2 T cell receptor beta chains below, sequenced in a study of blood T cell repertoires in COVID-19. The repertoire was sequenced with immunoSEQ multiplex PCR; TCRdb's copy has only in-frame clones and lacks some. Here the sample spans 250,000 to 400,000 clones, roughly nine tenths being singletons. Material for sequencing was peripheral blood. The receptors here all came from a woman aged 25 to 45 with COVID-19, enrolled during active disease.

The chain employs TRBV19 and TRBJ2-5, with a tentative D call TRBD1 (5 bases). Germline-derived CDR1 and CDR2 are LNHDA and SQIVND (reference sequence). This CDR3 region has 16 residues. V was trimmed by 7 bases and J by 3 bases, leaving 21 bases between them. DNA for the CDR3: TGTGCCAGTAAGGTTACGGCAGGGATAGGGAAAGAGACCCAGTACTTC. It codes for CASKVTAGIGKETQYF.

The V and J genes are TRBV28 and TRBJ2-2; D possibly corresponds to TRBD1 (5 bases). The CDR3 totals 14 residues. The V gene's germline CDR1 is MDHEN and CDR2 SYDVKM. V was clipped by 1 base and J by 8 bases, with 11 bases between them. The CDR3 DNA is TGTGCCAGCAGTTTATCCGACAGCAAAGGGGAGCTGTTTTTT. Translating gives CASSLSDSKGELFF.